The present TCR beta chain was sequenced within a study of T and B cells in COVID-19 patients (TCRdb year 2020). As for the study more broadly: Using TRB and IGH repertoire sequencing of peripheral blood, the study characterized adaptive immunity in COVID-19 patients who had active infection or had recovered. For the repertoire analyses, the comparison was an age-matched reference group of roughly 40 healthy donors who were negative for COVID-19 antibodies. Critical illness requiring mechanical ventilation or ECMO was present in about 60% of the roughly 20 patients in the active-infection cohort. In the active-infection cohort, nine tenths of the roughly 20 patients had comorbidities linked to unfavorable COVID-19 outcome. Two patients were in both the active and recovered cohorts because samples existed from active disease and from after recovery. The recovered cohort had a median age of around 30 years, compared with 55 to 85 years in the active-infection cohort. As many as 9 follow-up blood samples were collected from each patient, and in some individuals these samples spanned different disease stages. The recovered cohort included around 19 patients who contributed about 21 samples, and most of those patients had mild to moderate COVID-19 that was managed on an outpatient basis. The TCR and BCR sequence repository comprised 30 to 40 patients and about 70 time points, with over 8 million TCR sequences analysed.

On this clonotype: Its antigen is currently not known. Per-base qualities were not stored, and no clone one base away is much larger.

Genomic DNA extracted from blood was used in amounts of about 250-550 ng for amplification of TRB repertoires. The sequencer was an Illumina MiSeq. TRB rearrangements were amplified by multiplex PCR with BIOMED2 TRB-A/B primer pools. Two consecutive PCRs added Illumina-compatible adapters and 7-nucleotide sample barcodes to the amplicons. Phusion HS II polymerase was used for all library PCRs. The amplicons were purified from gel with the NucleoSpin Gel and PCR Clean-up kit, measured on Qubit, and then pooled at 4 to 5 nM. Before Illumina next-generation sequencing, the quality of the amplicon pool was assessed on an Agilent 2100 Bioanalyzer. The original pipeline was this. TRB rearrangements were annotated with MiXCR 3.0.8 using the default MiXCR reference library. Non-productive reads and sequences with fewer than 2 reads were removed, and each unique CDR3 nucleotide sequence was counted as one clone. Clonality, diversity, richness and V-J gene usage were calculated in R 3.5.1. GLIPH2 was used to cluster TCRs by CDR3 similarity, and OLGA was used to calculate generation probabilities. GLIPH2 clusters were kept only if they contained at least four unique TCR clonotypes found in at least three individuals. Starting from the raw public reads, TCRdb applied fastp trimming at Q25, assembled clones with MiXCR and retained in-frame beta chains. Each entry merges the rows of one CDR3 protein and shows their most common DNA and genes. The V and J calls shown here were made by TCRdb, not taken from the authors' results. The sample table lists 8,700 or so distinct CDR3 sequences, roughly 29% of them with a count of one. Approximately 23% of the sample is taken by the ten largest.

Beyond this particular receptor, the publication reports: The reported TCR clusters were stated to require prospective validation before clinical use. TRB repertoires were found to be highly clonal in active COVID-19, whereas diversity and richness at recovery were found to rise above healthy donor levels. The size of the cohort was considered insufficient for assessing HLA contributions to COVID-19 susceptibility or severity. Blood samples from mildly ill patients during symptoms and early samples from severe cases were scarce. Specific T cell subsets (CD4+/Treg/CD8+) and sorted SARS-CoV-2-responsive or tetramer+ T cells had not yet been sequenced, and these experiments were ongoing. A total of 2,000 to 2,500 TCR clusters were exclusive to the recovered cohort, and roughly 31 of those clusters were low-pGen clusters. TRBV/TRBJ gene usage was reported as strongly skewed in patients with COVID-19.

The sequence derives from a human donor who had recovered from COVID-19. Sequences were obtained from blood.

The bases read TGTGCCAGCAGGCTGGGACTAGCGGGGGGAAATGAGCAGTTCTTC. It encodes CASRLGLAGGNEQFF. This chain is built from TRBV5-6 and TRBJ2-1, and 15 bases in between align with TRBD2. For CDR1 and CDR2, the germline V gene lists SGHDT and YYEEEE. Trimming takes 5 bases off V and 7 bases off J; junction bases not matched to a gene: 4. Taken from cysteine to phenylalanine, the CDR3 has 15 residues. Here the CDR3 DNA is all that survives: 45 bases in frame from base 1. Joined to the reference TRBV5-6 and TRBJ2-1 proteins, this CDR3 gives the full variable domain: DAGVTQSPTHLIKTRGQQVTLRCSPKSGHDTVSWYQQALGQGPQFIFQYYEEEERQRGNFPDRFSGHQFPNYSSELNVNALLLGDSALYLCASRLGLAGGNEQFFGPGTRLTVL.